The next 22 T cell receptor beta chains were all read from a single sample in a study of CDR3 diversity in severe acne. TCRdb independently ran MiXCR on the PCR reads; one entry per CDR3 protein. The sample yields 90,000 or so distinct CDR3 sequences, around 50% seen once. The sample taken for sequencing was blood. The origin of the receptors is a male donor in good health, serving as a control.

As for this clonotype: The DNA is left out, because the CDR3 cannot be placed on it with certainty; the CDR3 is given as TCRdb lists it. This sequence joins TRBV7-6 and TRBJ2-3; TRBD1 is the table's D call and was not checked against the DNA. Termini included, the CDR3 measures 24 amino acids. CDR1 is SGHVS, CDR2 FNYEAQ, per germline. The CDR3 protein is CASSLHPGNEKLFFGSGIYDTQYF.

This clonotype was seen a few times. The V gene is TRBV9, the J gene TRBJ1-2, with D hard to call. The V gene lost 0 bases and the J gene lost 7 bases, with 10 bases spanning the gap. The germline V gene has CDR1 SGDLS and CDR2 YYNGEE. The CDR3 has 13 residues. The CDR3 here is CASSVGPWGGYTF. CDR3 sequence (DNA): TGTGCCAGCAGCGTAGGCCCCTGGGGTGGCTACACCTTC.

A word on this clonotype: An end of the junction differs from the germline gene, which may be a read error. The rearrangement links TRBV14 to TRBJ2-2; D unresolved. The CDR3 is 15 residues long. The germline CDR1 and CDR2 sequences are SGHDN and FVKESK. Here the CDR3 reads CAGSLYPATGGELFF. CDR3 DNA sequence: TGTGCCGGCAGCCTTTACCCAGCGACCGGCGGGGAGCTGTTTTTT.

This clonotype was detected a few times. The chain joins TRBV24-1 to TRBJ1-2; weak D call: TRBD1 (5 bases). Germline V lookup: CDR1 KGHDR, CDR2 SFDVKD. The CDR3 has 13 amino acids. The V gene lost 3 bases and the J gene lost 4 bases, with 8 bases spanning the gap. CDR3 region: CATSDPGTYGYTF. In DNA, the CDR3 is TGTGCCACCAGTGATCCCGGGACCTATGGCTACACCTTC.

The rearrangement joins TRBV27 to TRBJ1-6; D is undetermined. Trimming cost V 7 bases and J 0 bases, with 13 bases left between them. CDR3 size: 16 residues. The germline gives CDR1 MNHEY, CDR2 SMNVEV (reference sequence). The CDR3 DNA reads as TGTGCCAGCACCAGCCTTCTGTACTCCTATAATTCACCCCTCCACTTT. It is translated as CASTSLLYSYNSPLHF.

Notes on this clonotype: A read error is possible here, since a much larger clone lies one base away. The rearrangement links TRBV6-1 to TRBJ2-1, with TRBD2 matching over 10 bases. CDR3 length: 17 residues. Germline-derived CDR1 and CDR2 are MNHNS and SASEGT. CDR3 in amino acids: CASSEEASGGLYNGQFF. The CDR3 bases are TGTGCCAGCAGTGAAGAAGCTAGCGGGGGACTATACAATGGGCAGTTCTTC.

The V call is TRBV25-1, the J call TRBJ2-7; 10 bases align to TRBD2. This CDR3 has 14 residues. The germline V gene encodes CDR1 MGHDK and CDR2 SYGVNS. V lost 9 bases and J lost 5; bases outside the gene matches: 10. For the CDR3, the DNA is TGTGCCAGTAGTATCCTAGCGGGAGTGCACGAGCAGTACTTC. The encoded protein is CASSILAGVHEQYF.

V and J are TRBV10-3 and TRBJ2-3, with no clear D. Trimming removed 0 bases from V and 4 bases from J, with 11 bases in between. The CDR3 has 15 residues. In germline, CDR1 is ENHRY, CDR2 SYGVKD. The CDR3 is CAISESGRPADTQYF. Written as DNA, the CDR3 is TGTGCCATCAGTGAGTCCGGCAGGCCTGCAGATACGCAGTATTTT.

The chain links TRBV5-1 to TRBJ2-1; TRBD2 aligns across 11 bases. This CDR3 comprises 17 residues. After removal of 4 bases from V and 4 bases from J, the junction contained 10 bases not matched to a gene. Per the germline V gene, CDR1 is SGHRS and CDR2 is YFSETQ. The CDR3 DNA reads TGCGCCAGCAGCGTGGTGGCTGGACTAGCGGGTTACAATGAGCAGTTCTTC. This gives the protein CASSVVAGLAGYNEQFF.

This clonotype showed up many times. V usage is TRBV25-1 and J usage is TRBJ1-2, with 7 bases identical to TRBD1. Germline V gene sequence: CDR1 MGHDK, CDR2 SYGVNS. The CDR3 contains 15 residues. Losses at the gene ends were 1 base for V and 4 bases for J; bases not matched to a gene: 6. CDR3 DNA: TGTGCCAGCAGTGAATGGGGACAGTCCGCCTATGGCTACACCTTC. It yields the protein CASSEWGQSAYGYTF.

In nucleotides, the CDR3 is TGTGCCAGCAGTCAACGTGCAACTCCTAACTATGGCTACACCTTC. Amino acids: CASSQRATPNYGYTF. V usage is TRBV12-3 or TRBV12-4 and J usage is TRBJ1-2; D not resolved. The CDR3 has 15 residues. The V gene lost 5 bases and the J gene lost 0 bases, with 13 bases spanning the gap.

This chain connects TRBV4-1 to TRBJ1-5; 10 bases are shared with TRBD1. Germline CDR1 is MGHRA and CDR2 is YSYEKL. V dropped 3 bases and J dropped 1; count of bases not matched to a gene: 9. The CDR3 runs to 18 residues. Here the CDR3 DNA reads TGCGCCAGCAGCCACCCGGACAGGGGGTCGAGGAGCAATCAGCCCCAGCATTTT. Translating it yields CASSHPDRGSRSNQPQHF.

The chain is built from TRBV9 and TRBJ1-1, with D hard to call. Germline assignment: CDR1 SGDLS and CDR2 YYNGEE. This CDR3 spans 15 amino acids. V lost 2 bases and J lost 5, with 16 bases in between. The CDR3 DNA follows: TGTGCCAGCAGCGTTGATTCGGGGATTCGGACTGAAGCTTTCTTT. Translation: CASSVDSGIRTEAFF.

The V call is TRBV7-9, the J call TRBJ2-7; TRBD2 aligns across 7 bases. Germline loops: CDR1 SEHNR, CDR2 FQNEAQ (reference sequence). V lost 3 bases and J lost 5; bases outside the gene matches: 22. The CDR3 spans 19 residues. The CDR3 nucleotides are TGTGCCAGCAGCTTGAGCGGAGAGCGGGATGGAAGTCCTCTGGACGAGCAGTACTTC. Encoded protein: CASSLSGERDGSPLDEQYF.

The rearrangement joins TRBV18 to TRBJ1-2, with D perhaps TRBD1 (6 bases). Germline CDR1 and CDR2: KGHSH and LQKENI. This CDR3 is built from 14 residues. Trimming shortened V by 6 bases and J by 3 bases, and 14 bases separated the two germline ends. The CDR3 loop reads CASSQQGSYYGYTF. The DNA for the CDR3 is TGTGCCAGCTCGCAGCAGGGGTCGTACTATGGCTACACCTTC.

The count of this clonotype is one. The V gene is TRBV19, the J gene TRBJ1-2; D is unresolved. Germline CDR1 LNHDA, CDR2 SQIVND (reference sequence). V dropped 2 bases and J dropped 5 bases, with 9 bases sitting between them. The CDR3 spans 13 residues. The CDR3 nucleotides are TGTGCCAGTAGTATACCTGAGGAGTATGGCTACACCTTC. Amino acids: CASSIPEEYGYTF.

As concerns this clonotype: A much larger clone lies one base from this, so it may be a read error. This sequence joins TRBV4-1 and TRBJ2-6; 9 bases agree with TRBD1. CDR3 length equals 17 residues. Germline lookup yields CDR1 MGHRA and CDR2 YSYEKL. V lost 5 bases to trimming and J lost 0 bases; unmatched junction nucleotides: 5. In DNA form, the CDR3 reads TGCGCCAGCAGCTGTGGGACAGGGAACTCTGGGGCCAACGTCCTGACTTTC. Protein: CASSCGTGNSGANVLTF.

CDR3 bases: TGTGCCACCAGTGATTGGAGGGGGAGGGACACTGAAGCTTTCTTT. It codes for CATSDWRGRDTEAFF. The chain couples TRBV24-1 to TRBJ1-1; perhaps TRBD1 as D (6 bases). This CDR3 contains 15 residues. The ends were cut back, 2 bases at V and 3 bases at J, with 12 bases in the middle. Germline V gene lookup returns CDR1 KGHDR and CDR2 SFDVKD.

This clonotype is deemed medium-sized. This chain links TRBV14 with TRBJ2-7; D unclear. Germline-derived CDR1 and CDR2 are SGHDN and FVKESK. The CDR3 runs 13 residues. V was clipped by 2 bases and J by 6 bases, with 11 bases between them. CDR3 nucleotide sequence: TGTGCCAGCAGCCAACGCGTCCTAAGCGAGCAGTACTTC. Translation gives CASSQRVLSEQYF. The entire variable domain, with the rest obtained from reference TRBV14 and TRBJ2-7, is as follows: EAGVTQFPSHSVIEKGQTVTLRCDPISGHDNLYWYRRVMGKEIKFLLHFVKESKQDESGMPNNRFLAERTGGTYSTLKVQPAELEDSGVYFCASSQRVLSEQYFGPGTRLTVT.

This clonotype has more than one count but fewer than ten. The chain links TRBV19 to TRBJ2-7, with TRBD2 as a possible D gene (6 bases). V lost 1 base and J 2 bases, leaving 12 bases between the germline ends. Germline lookup yields CDR1 LNHDA and CDR2 SQIVND (reference sequence). CDR3 size: 15 residues. DNA of the CDR3: TGTGCCAGTAGTATAGGTGGGGGAGGCACCTACGAGCAGTACTTC. Translated: CASSIGGGGTYEQYF. Full variable domain (rest looked up from reference TRBV19 and TRBJ2-7): DGGITQSPKYLFRKEGQNVTLSCEQNLNHDAMYWYRQDPGQGLRLIYYSQIVNDFQKGDIAEGYSVSREKKESFPLTVTSAQKNPTAFYLCASSIGGGGTYEQYFGPGTRLTVT.

This clonotype has ten or more counts. The rearrangement joins TRBV6-5 to TRBJ1-1; D is unresolved. The CDR3 contains 15 residues. The germline V and J ends were trimmed by 0 bases and 2 bases, with 10 bases remaining between them. Germline lookup yields CDR1 MNHEY and CDR2 SVGAGI. Here the CDR3 DNA reads TGTGCCAGCAGTTACTCGGCCAGCACCAACACTGAAGCTTTCTTT. This sequence encodes CASSYSASTNTEAFF.

This clonotype was observed at least ten times. The rearrangement links TRBV5-8 to TRBJ2-5, with 10 bases matching TRBD2. The V gene end was trimmed by 2 bases and the J gene end by 2 bases; junction bases not matched to a gene: 0. This CDR3 spans 14 amino acids. The germline V gene encodes CDR1 SGHTS and CDR2 YDEGEE. The CDR3 is CASSLLAGQETQYF. The CDR3, as DNA: TGTGCCAGCAGCTTACTAGCGGGGCAAGAGACCCAGTACTTC.